Detailed here is one TCR beta chain. The germline V gene encodes CDR1 SQVTM and CDR2 ANQGSEA. This CDR3 is 13 amino acids long. RNA extraction was followed by reverse transcription into cDNA, which acted as the sequencing template. Assay used: immunoSEQ multiplex PCR; TCRdb lists only in-frame clones, some missing. The sample has approximately 120,000 clones; less than 50% are singletons. This entry belongs to a study of CD8+ T cells in alopecia areata. This TCR derives from a human donor with alopecia areata. Specimen: NKG2D-low CD8+ T cells sorted from blood. The chain combines TRBV29-1 with TRBJ2-5; D not certain. The chain's CDR3 is CRPQEETAETQYF. The CDR3 DNA reads as TGCAGACCTCAGGAAGAGACGGCGGAGACCCAGTACTTC.